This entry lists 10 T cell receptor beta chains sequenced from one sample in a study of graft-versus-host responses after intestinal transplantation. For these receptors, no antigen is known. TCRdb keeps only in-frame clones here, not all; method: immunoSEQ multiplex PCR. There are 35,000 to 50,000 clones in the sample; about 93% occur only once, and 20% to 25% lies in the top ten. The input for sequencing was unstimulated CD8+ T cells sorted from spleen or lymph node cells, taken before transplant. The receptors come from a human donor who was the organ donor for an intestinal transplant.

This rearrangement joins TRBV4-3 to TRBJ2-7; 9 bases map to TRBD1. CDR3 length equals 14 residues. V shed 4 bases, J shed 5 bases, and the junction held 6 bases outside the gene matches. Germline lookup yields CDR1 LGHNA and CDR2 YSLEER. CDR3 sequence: CASSRGQGPHEQYF. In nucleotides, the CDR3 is TGCGCCAGCAGCCGGGGACAGGGTCCCCACGAGCAGTACTTC.

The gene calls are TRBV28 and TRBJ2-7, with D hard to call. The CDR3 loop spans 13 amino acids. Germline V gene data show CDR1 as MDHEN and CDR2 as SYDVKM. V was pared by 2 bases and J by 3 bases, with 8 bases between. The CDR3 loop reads CASSLQPHYEQYF. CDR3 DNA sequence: TGTGCCAGCAGTTTACAACCTCACTACGAGCAGTACTTC.

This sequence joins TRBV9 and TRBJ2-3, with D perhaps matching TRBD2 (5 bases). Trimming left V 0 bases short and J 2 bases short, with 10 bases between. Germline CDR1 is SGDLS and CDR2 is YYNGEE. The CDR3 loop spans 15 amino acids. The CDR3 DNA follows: TGTGCCAGCAGCGTAGAGGGAGATGACACAGATACGCAGTATTTT. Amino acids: CASSVEGDDTDTQYF.

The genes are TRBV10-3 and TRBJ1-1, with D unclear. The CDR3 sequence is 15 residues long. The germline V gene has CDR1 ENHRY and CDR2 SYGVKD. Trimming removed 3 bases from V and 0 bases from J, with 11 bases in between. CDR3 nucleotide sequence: TGTGCCATCAGTGACGGGCAGGCCCTGAACACTGAAGCTTTCTTT. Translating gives CAISDGQALNTEAFF.

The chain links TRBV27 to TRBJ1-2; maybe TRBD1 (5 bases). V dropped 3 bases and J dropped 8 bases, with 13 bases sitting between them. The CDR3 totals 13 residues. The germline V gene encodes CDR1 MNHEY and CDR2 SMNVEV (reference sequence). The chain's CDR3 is CASSLDISLGYTF. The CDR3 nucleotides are TGTGCCAGCAGTTTGGACATCTCCCTGGGCTACACCTTC.

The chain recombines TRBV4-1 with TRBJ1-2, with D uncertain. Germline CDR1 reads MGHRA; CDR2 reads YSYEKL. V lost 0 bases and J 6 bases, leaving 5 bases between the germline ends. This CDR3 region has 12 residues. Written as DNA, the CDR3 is TGCGCCAGCAGCCAAGATTGGGATGGCTACACCTTC. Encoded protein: CASSQDWDGYTF.

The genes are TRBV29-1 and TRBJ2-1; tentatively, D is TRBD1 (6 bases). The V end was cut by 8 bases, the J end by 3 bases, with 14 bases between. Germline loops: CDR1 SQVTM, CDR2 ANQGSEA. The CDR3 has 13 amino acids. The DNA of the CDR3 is TGCAGCACATCCGGGACAAACTACAATGAGCAGTTCTTC. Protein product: CSTSGTNYNEQFF.

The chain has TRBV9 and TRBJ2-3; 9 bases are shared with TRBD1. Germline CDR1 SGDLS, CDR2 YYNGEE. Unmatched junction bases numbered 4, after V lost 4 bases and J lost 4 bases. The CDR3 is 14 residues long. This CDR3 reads CASSLGTGPDTQYF. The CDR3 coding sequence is TGTGCCAGCAGCCTTGGGACAGGGCCAGATACGCAGTATTTT.

In nucleotides, the CDR3 is TGTGCCACCAGCAGCACCAGGGGGCCTCCCTACGAGCAGTACTTC. This sequence encodes CATSSTRGPPYEQYF. V and J are TRBV15 and TRBJ2-7; the match to TRBD1 covers 8 bases. V was pared by 3 bases and J by 2 bases, with 6 bases of the junction left unmatched. Per germline, CDR1 LNHNV and CDR2 YYDKDF (reference sequence). The CDR3 is made up of 15 amino acids.

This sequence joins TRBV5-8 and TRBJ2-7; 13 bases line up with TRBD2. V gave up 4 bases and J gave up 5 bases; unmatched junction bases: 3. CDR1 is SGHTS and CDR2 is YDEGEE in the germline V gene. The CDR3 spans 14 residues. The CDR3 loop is CASSPGLAGDEQYF. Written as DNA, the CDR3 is TGTGCCAGCAGCCCCGGACTAGCGGGGGACGAGCAGTACTTC.